A selection of T cell receptor beta chains follows, all from one sample in a study of T cell responses to AZD1222 COVID-19 vaccine. Data came from immunoSEQ multiplex PCR; TCRdb stores just in-frame clones and leaves some out. The sample holds 110,000 or so clones, approximately 90% seen once. The sequencing here drew on peripheral blood, taken on day 0 of AZD1222 vaccination. Receptor source: an adult in good health. The CDR3 runs from the conserved cysteine through the conserved F or W.

v_gene | CDR3aa
TRBV4-2 | CASSQDRGPYGYTF
TRBV11-3 | CASSLDGLAGGAGELFF
TRBV6-5 | CASSSRGLGANVLTF
TRBV24-1 | CATSDWDFYGYTF
TRBV10-3 | CAITPGRESTEAFF
TRBV2 | CASSEGGLGNQPQHF
TRBV15 | CATSRDWGEQFF
TRBV5-6 | CASSLYTTGGYEKLFF
TRBV30 | CAWSAGGAPDTQYF
TRBV4-2 | CASSQEGGHYNEQFF
TRBV20-1 | CSAKGNEAFF
TRBV6-1 | CASSDMGKNEKLFF
TRBV28 | CASRVPGTGNGYTF
TRBV2 | CASNKGGNTEAFF
TRBV7-3 | CASSFTAYEQYF
TRBV5-1 | CASSSRLAGKADNEQFF
TRBV9 | CASSVSGTGDEKLFF
TRBV7-2 | CASSSGQLYNEQFF
TRBV25-1 | CASTGFGEAFF
TRBV18 | CASSPGQGTNYGYTF
TRBV9 | CASSASSGWVNEQFF
TRBV5-1 | CASSNGQPLNTEAFF
TRBV6-5 | CASRATLSGNYGYTF
TRBV19 | CASRKQGSWGSGNTIYF
TRBV6-6 | CASRRAGTGYNEQFF
TRBV7-8 | CASRRQNEKLFF
TRBV7-8 | CASTPRGGDEKLFF
TRBV3-1/TRBV3-2 | CASSPGPGSWNEQFF
TRBV11-2 | CASSLASGAPGELFF
TRBV5-1 | CASSSTGFGYTF
TRBV7-7 | CASSHGLAATDTQYF
TRBV5-1 | CASSLGGYDEKLFF
TRBV4-1 | CASSPGAGSADTQYF
TRBV6-1 | CASSFKADHAETQYF
TRBV19 | CASSMGLETYNEQFF
TRBV2 | CASNNGPGTGSNTEAFF
TRBV5-4 | CASSPGLAGENTEAFF
TRBV2 | CASSEARSQGNEQFF
TRBV28 | CASSSPVREHYEQYF
TRBV4-1 | CASSQGVGSNQPQHF
TRBV7-9 | CASSLTAPRNTEAFF
TRBV6-5 | CASSYRRPGNSQPQHF
TRBV6-1 | CASSEIGFSNQPQHF
TRBV30 | CAWRATTGTSGHNEQFF
TRBV19 | CASSLGQNQPQHF
TRBV2 | CASSEFETQYF
TRBV7-2 | CASSSPRQFTGELFF
TRBV6-1 | CASSEGNTYQPQHF
TRBV7-8 | CASSLGPGQNQPQHF
TRBV5-4 | CASSLVGIRHSPLHF
TRBV6-5 | CASRTTGQGWTEAFF
TRBV29-1 | CSAGYGYTF